This T cell receptor beta chain is drawn from a study of T-cell reconstitution after alpha-beta-depleted transplantation in children. Molecular barcoding with unique molecular identifiers was used for the TCRbeta library. TCRdb analysed the PCR reads with MiXCR anew, one entry per CDR3 protein. The profile covers roughly 350,000 distinct CDR3 sequences, with over 9% appearing a single time and approximately 2.3% taken by the ten largest. The sample holds many counts of this clonotype. Trimming removed 4 bases from V and 8 bases from J; junction bases left unmatched: 5. Germline assignment: CDR1 SQVTM and CDR2 ANQGSEA. CDR3 length: 13 amino acids.

The receptor comes from a human donor who donated a stem cell graft to a child with acute lymphoblastic leukemia. This sample comprised PBMCs from the stem cell graft donor, obtained from the stem cell graft. The chain is built from TRBV29-1 and TRBJ1-4, with 9 bases aligning to TRBD1. In DNA, the CDR3 is TGCAGCGTTGTGGGACAGGGTGGGGAAAAACTGTTTTTT. It yields the protein CSVVGQGGEKLFF.